The 21 T cell receptor beta chains below were found in one sample sequenced in a study of T cell responses to AZD1222 COVID-19 vaccine. Clones were read by immunoSEQ multiplex PCR, and TCRdb kept only the in-frame ones, dropping some. Here the sample spans 150,000 to 200,000 clones, 85% to 95% being singletons. The specimen comprised peripheral blood, sampled on day 0 of AZD1222 vaccination. The receptor source for this set is an adult in good health.

This clone was seen a single time. This chain links TRBV7-9 with TRBJ1-5; D uncertain. Trimming left V 1 base short and J 6 bases short, with 10 bases between. The CDR3 runs 14 residues. Per the germline V gene, CDR1 is SEHNR and CDR2 is FQNEAQ (reference sequence). As DNA, the CDR3 is TGTGCCAGCAGCTTAGGATCAGGAATTCAGCCCCAGCATTTT. It is translated as CASSLGSGIQPQHF.

This sequence joins TRBV3-1 (or the pseudogene TRBV3-2) and TRBJ1-2; 10 bases agree with TRBD1. Germline lookup yields CDR1 LGHDT and CDR2 YNNKEL (reference sequence). V dropped 0 bases and J dropped 6; count of bases not matched to a gene: 16. This CDR3 is built from 19 residues. The CDR3 region is CASSQEGFWGTGEVDGYTF. The DNA for the CDR3 is TGTGCCAGCAGCCAAGAAGGGTTTTGGGGGACAGGGGAAGTTGATGGCTACACCTTC.

The chain is built from TRBV7-9 and TRBJ1-2, with 8 bases that match TRBD1. J gave up 6 bases and V 5 bases, and 8 bases lay outside the gene matches. The CDR3 loop spans 14 amino acids. The germline gives CDR1 SEHNR, CDR2 FQNEAQ (reference sequence). CDR3 amino acids: CASSPGGRENGYTF. As DNA, the CDR3 is TGTGCCAGCAGCCCAGGGGGCAGGGAAAATGGCTACACCTTC.

The sample holds one count of this clone. This chain links TRBV7-2 with TRBJ2-5; no clear D. The CDR3 runs to 13 residues. Between the trimmed V and J ends, which lost 4 bases and 3 bases, there was a span of 9 bases. CDR1 and CDR2 (germline): SGHTA, FQGNSA. CDR3 amino acids: CASSSRVKETQYF. CDR3 bases: TGTGCCAGCAGCTCTAGGGTCAAAGAGACCCAGTACTTC.

The J gene is TRBJ1-2, the V gene TRBV12-3 or TRBV12-4; D remains ambiguous. The V and J ends lost 8 bases and 5 bases respectively, with 9 bases between them. The CDR3 covers 11 residues. Here the CDR3 DNA reads TGTGCCAGCGACGCAGGTTATGGCTACACCTTC. Encoded protein: CASDAGYGYTF.

The rearrangement uses TRBV20-1 and TRBJ2-7; 10 nucleotides line up with TRBD2. The germline CDR1 and CDR2 sequences are DFQATT and SNEGSKA (reference sequence). The CDR3 length is 14 residues. V was pared by 3 bases and J by 5 bases, with 7 bases of the junction left unmatched. CDR3 DNA sequence: TGCAGTGCTAGTCCTCTAGCGGGAGAGGACGAGCAGTACTTC. This codes for CSASPLAGEDEQYF.

V is TRBV2 and J is TRBJ1-2; D remains unclear. V shed 6 bases and J shed 4 bases, with 21 bases lying between them. This CDR3 region has 16 residues. The germline CDR1 and CDR2 sequences are SNHLY and FYNNEI. The CDR3 protein is CASSPIPDGNLYGYTF. The CDR3 region has the DNA TGTGCCAGCAGCCCGATCCCGGACGGCAACCTCTATGGCTACACCTTC.

The V and J genes are TRBV6-6 and TRBJ1-1; 9 positions match TRBD1. The CDR3 is 18 amino acids. V was pared by 6 bases and J by 3 bases, with 17 bases of the junction left unmatched. CDR1 is MNHNY, CDR2 SVGAGI, per germline (reference sequence). The CDR3 sequence: CASSRVPRKTGGYTEAFF. The CDR3, as DNA: TGTGCCAGCAGCCGAGTCCCTAGAAAGACAGGGGGTTACACTGAAGCTTTCTTT.

This clone has just one count. The V and J genes are TRBV11-2 and TRBJ1-2, with unresolved D. This CDR3 has 15 amino acids. Trimming shortened V by 4 bases and J by 8 bases, and 20 bases separated the two germline ends. Germline CDR1 is SGHAT and CDR2 is FQNNGV. The CDR3 bases are TGTGCCAGCAGCTCAAGAGGGCAGGACGACCAGGGCTACACCTTC. Amino acid sequence: CASSSRGQDDQGYTF.

This clone was seen a single time. The chain joins TRBV12-5 to TRBJ2-7; D is perhaps TRBD1 (6 bases). Germline CDR1 is LGHNT and CDR2 is FRNRAP. This CDR3 is built from 14 residues. The V gene lost 3 bases and the J gene lost 2 bases, with 11 bases spanning the gap. The CDR3 spells CASGLGQGTYEQYF. The CDR3 coding sequence is TGTGCTAGTGGTTTAGGGCAGGGGACCTACGAGCAGTACTTC. Full variable domain (remainder filled in from reference TRBV12-5 and TRBJ2-7): DARVTQTPRHKVTEMGQEVTMRCQPILGHNTVFWYRQTMMQGLELLAYFRNRAPLDDSGMPKDRFSAEMPDATLATLKIQPSEPRDSAVYFCASGLGQGTYEQYFGPGTRLTVT.

This chain uses TRBV6-1 with TRBJ2-3; D gene ambiguous. The CDR3 spans 15 residues. Trimming pared 0 bases from V and 2 bases from J, leaving 9 bases between. Germline V CDR1 and CDR2: MNHNS, SASEGT. The CDR3 loop reads CASSEAPMPTDTQYF. CDR3 in DNA: TGTGCCAGCAGTGAAGCGCCCATGCCCACAGATACGCAGTATTTT.

The gene calls are TRBV27 and TRBJ2-1, with TRBD1 matching 8 bases. V was clipped by 6 bases and J by 5 bases; unmatched bases: 6. The length of the CDR3 is 14 residues. CDR1 is MNHEY and CDR2 is SMNVEV in the germline V gene (reference sequence). The CDR3, as DNA: TGTGCCAGCAGGCAGGGGGCTATTAACAATGAGCAGTTCTTC. Protein: CASRQGAINNEQFF.

The genes are TRBV28 and TRBJ2-2; 7 bases match TRBD2. V trimming: 6 bases; J trimming: 6 bases; junction bases outside the gene matches: 28. The CDR3 spans 21 residues. Germline lookup yields CDR1 MDHEN and CDR2 SYDVKM. In nucleotides, the CDR3 is TGTGCCAGCAGGTCCCCTACCAGCGGGGCGTCCAGCTTCGTTCGCCCCGGGGAGCTGTTTTTT. Translating gives CASRSPTSGASSFVRPGELFF. Filled out from reference TRBV28 and TRBJ2-2, the complete variable domain reads DVKVTQSSRYLVKRTGEKVFLECVQDMDHENMFWYRQDPGLGLRLIYFSYDVKMKEKGDIPEGYSVSREKKERFSLILESASTNQTSMYLCASRSPTSGASSFVRPGELFFGEGSRLTVL.

This rearrangement joins TRBV19 to TRBJ1-2, with a possible D match to TRBD1 (5 bases). This CDR3 has 14 residues. Germline assignment: CDR1 LNHDA and CDR2 SQIVND (reference sequence). V gave up 6 bases and J gave up 8 bases, with 19 bases separating them. In DNA, the CDR3 is TGTGCCAGTAGCCGGGACGCGGATCTTGGAGGCTACACCTTC. This encodes CASSRDADLGGYTF.

This chain uses TRBV13 with TRBJ2-3; 15 bases line up with TRBD2. This CDR3 has 15 residues. Germline loops: CDR1 PRHDT, CDR2 FYEKMQ (reference sequence). Germline trimming cut 4 bases from V and 5 bases from J; bases unmatched to any gene: 1. The CDR3 region has the DNA TGTGCCAGCAGCTCGGGACTAGCGGGGGGAGATACGCAGTATTTT. It codes for CASSSGLAGGDTQYF. The full variable domain, with the rest looked up from reference TRBV13 and TRBJ2-3, is AAGVIQSPRHLIKEKRETATLKCYPIPRHDTVYWYQQGPGQDPQFLISFYEKMQSDKGSIPDRFSAQQFSDYHSELNMSSLELGDSALYFCASSSGLAGGDTQYFGPGTRLTVL.

In DNA, the CDR3 is TGTGCCAGCAGTGCTGACAGGGGATGGAGAACTGAAGCTTTCTTT. Its protein is CASSADRGWRTEAFF. V is TRBV6-4 and J is TRBJ1-1; 8 bases line up with TRBD1. The CDR3 totals 15 residues. Unmatched junction bases numbered 9, after V lost 4 bases and J lost 5 bases. The germline CDR1 and CDR2 sequences are MRHNA and SNTAGT.

As DNA, the CDR3 is TGTGCCAGCAGCTTAGGGTCCGAGGACCTTAACACCGGGGAGCTGTTTTTT. Translating gives CASSLGSEDLNTGELFF. This chain joins TRBV11-2 and TRBJ2-2; D is unclear. CDR1 and CDR2 (germline): SGHAT, FQNNGV. This CDR3 has 17 amino acids. Trimming cost V 1 base and J 2 bases, with 14 bases left between them.

The CDR3 here is CASSRGWGSPLHF. The CDR3 region has the DNA TGTGCCAGTAGCAGGGGCTGGGGTTCACCCCTCCACTTT. The chain couples TRBV19 to TRBJ1-6; perhaps TRBD1 as D (6 bases). This CDR3 is built from 13 residues. V lost 6 bases to trimming and J lost 9 bases, with 12 bases between them. Germline-derived CDR1 and CDR2 are LNHDA and SQIVND (reference sequence).

The V call is TRBV4-1, the J call TRBJ2-4, with D possibly being TRBD1 (6 bases). Trimming removed 6 bases at V and 0 bases at J, with 12 bases between. Per germline, CDR1 MGHRA and CDR2 YSYEKL. The CDR3 runs to 15 residues. CDR3 bases: TGCGCCAGCAGTTTACAGGGTCTAGCCAAAAACATTCAGTACTTC. As protein: CASSLQGLAKNIQYF.

The V and J genes are TRBV2 and TRBJ2-7; a possible D gene is TRBD1 (5 bases). Trimming took 5 bases from V and 6 from J, leaving 14 bases between them. This CDR3 is 13 amino acids long. The germline gives CDR1 SNHLY, CDR2 FYNNEI. The CDR3 DNA reads as TGTGCCAGCAGTTCCAGGGAATTGAGCGAGCAGTACTTC. It codes for CASSSRELSEQYF.

The gene calls are TRBV6-4 and TRBJ2-3; TRBD2 matches 13 bases. CDR3 size: 17 residues. Germline V gene data show CDR1 as MRHNA and CDR2 as SNTAGT. Trimming removed 2 bases from V and 3 bases from J; junction bases left unmatched: 5. CDR3 in amino acids: CASSDVGLAGPTDTQYF. The CDR3 DNA reads TGTGCCAGCAGTGACGTGGGACTAGCGGGGCCGACAGATACGCAGTATTTT.